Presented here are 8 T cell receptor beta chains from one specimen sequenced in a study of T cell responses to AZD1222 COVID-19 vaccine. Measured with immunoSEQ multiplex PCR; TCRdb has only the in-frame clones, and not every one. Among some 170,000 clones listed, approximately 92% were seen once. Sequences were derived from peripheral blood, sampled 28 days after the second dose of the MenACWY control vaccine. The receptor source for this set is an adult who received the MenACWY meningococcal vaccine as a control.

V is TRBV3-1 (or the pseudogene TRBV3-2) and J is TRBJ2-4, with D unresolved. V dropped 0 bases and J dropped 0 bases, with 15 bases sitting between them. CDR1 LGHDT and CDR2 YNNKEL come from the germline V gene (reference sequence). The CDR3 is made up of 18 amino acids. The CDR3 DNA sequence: TGTGCCAGCAGCCAAGATCGTGCCACCCTTCTAGCCAAAAACATTCAGTACTTC. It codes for CASSQDRATLLAKNIQYF.

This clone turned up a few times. CDR3 sequence (DNA): TGTGCCAGCAGTTACAGGGAAGGAACTGAAGCTTTCTTT. Translated, it gives CASSYREGTEAFF. V and J are TRBV12-3 or TRBV12-4 and TRBJ1-1; D may be TRBD1 (6 bases). The CDR3 has 13 amino acids. V shed 4 bases and J shed 5 bases, with 11 bases lying between them.

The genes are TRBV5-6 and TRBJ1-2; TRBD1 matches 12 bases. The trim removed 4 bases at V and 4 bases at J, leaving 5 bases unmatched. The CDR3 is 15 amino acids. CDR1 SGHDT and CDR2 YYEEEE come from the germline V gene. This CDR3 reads CASSLGTGGVYGYTF. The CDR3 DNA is TGTGCCAGCAGCCTCGGGACAGGGGGCGTCTATGGCTACACCTTC. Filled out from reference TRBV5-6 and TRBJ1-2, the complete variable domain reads DAGVTQSPTHLIKTRGQQVTLRCSPKSGHDTVSWYQQALGQGPQFIFQYYEEEERQRGNFPDRFSGHQFPNYSSELNVNALLLGDSALYLCASSLGTGGVYGYTFGSGTRLTVV.

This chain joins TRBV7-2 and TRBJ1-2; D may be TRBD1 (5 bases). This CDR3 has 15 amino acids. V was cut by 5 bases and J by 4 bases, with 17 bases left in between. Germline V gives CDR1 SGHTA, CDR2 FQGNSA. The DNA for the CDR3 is TGTGCCAGCAGCGACCAACCAGGGTCTGGCTATGGCTACACCTTC. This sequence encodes CASSDQPGSGYGYTF.

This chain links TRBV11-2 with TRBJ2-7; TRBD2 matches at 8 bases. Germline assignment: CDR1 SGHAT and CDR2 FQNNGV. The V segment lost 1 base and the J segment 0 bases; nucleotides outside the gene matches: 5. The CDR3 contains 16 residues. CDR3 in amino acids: CASSLAPSGGSYEQYF. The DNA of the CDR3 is TGTGCCAGCAGCTTAGCCCCAAGCGGGGGCTCCTACGAGCAGTACTTC. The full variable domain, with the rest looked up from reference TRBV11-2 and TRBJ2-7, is EAGVAQSPRYKIIEKRQSVAFWCNPISGHATLYWYQQILGQGPKLLIQFQNNGVVDDSQLPKDRFSAERLKGVDSTLKIQPAKLEDSAVYLCASSLAPSGGSYEQYFGPGTRLTVT.

CDR3 in amino acids: CAISEPAVAGANVLTF. CDR3 bases: TGTGCCATCAGTGAGCCCGCCGTAGCGGGGGCCAACGTCCTGACTTTC. The rearrangement uses TRBV10-3 and TRBJ2-6; D is possibly TRBD2 (5 bases). Trimming removed 2 bases at V and 4 bases at J, with 12 bases between. Germline V CDR1 and CDR2: ENHRY, SYGVKD. The CDR3 totals 16 residues.

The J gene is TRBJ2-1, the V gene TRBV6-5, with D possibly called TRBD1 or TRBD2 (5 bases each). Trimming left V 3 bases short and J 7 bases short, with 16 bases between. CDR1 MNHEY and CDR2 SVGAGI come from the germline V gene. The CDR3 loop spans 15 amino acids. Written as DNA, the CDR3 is TGTGCCAGCAGTTATTTGGGGACCTGGGATAATGAGCAGTTCTTC. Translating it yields CASSYLGTWDNEQFF.

CDR3: CASSLSPQGNNSPLHF. CDR3 DNA sequence: TGTGCCAGCAGTTTATCCCCGCAGGGTAACAATTCACCCCTCCACTTT. The J gene is TRBJ1-6, the V gene TRBV27, with a possible D match to TRBD1 (5 bases). This CDR3 is built from 16 residues. Germline-derived CDR1 and CDR2 are MNHEY and SMNVEV (reference sequence). The V end lost 0 bases, the J end lost 7 bases, and 13 bases lay between the germline ends.